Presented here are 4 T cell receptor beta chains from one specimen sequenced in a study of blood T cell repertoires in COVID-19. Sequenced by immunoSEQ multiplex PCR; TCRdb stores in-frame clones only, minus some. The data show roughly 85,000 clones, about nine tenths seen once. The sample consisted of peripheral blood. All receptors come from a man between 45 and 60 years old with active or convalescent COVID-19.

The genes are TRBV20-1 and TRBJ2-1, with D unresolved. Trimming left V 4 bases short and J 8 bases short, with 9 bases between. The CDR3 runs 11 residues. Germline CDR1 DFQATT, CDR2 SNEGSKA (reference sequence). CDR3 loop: CSATRRHEQFF. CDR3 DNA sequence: TGCAGTGCTACAAGGAGACATGAGCAGTTCTTC.

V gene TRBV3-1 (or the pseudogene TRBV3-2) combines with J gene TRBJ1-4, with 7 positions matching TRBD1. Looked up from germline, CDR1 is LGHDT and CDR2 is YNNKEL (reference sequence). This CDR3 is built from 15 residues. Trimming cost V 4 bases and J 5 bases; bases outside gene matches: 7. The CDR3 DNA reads TGTGCCAGCAGCCTAGCCGGGACAGACAATGAAAAACTGTTTTTT. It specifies CASSLAGTDNEKLFF.

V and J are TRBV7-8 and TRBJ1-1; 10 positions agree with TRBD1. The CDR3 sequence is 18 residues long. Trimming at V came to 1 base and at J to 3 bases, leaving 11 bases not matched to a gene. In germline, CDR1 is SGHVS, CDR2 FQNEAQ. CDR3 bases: TGTGCCAGCAGCTTAGTAATTATTGGACAGGGGGTGGACACTGAAGCTTTCTTT. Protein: CASSLVIIGQGVDTEAFF.

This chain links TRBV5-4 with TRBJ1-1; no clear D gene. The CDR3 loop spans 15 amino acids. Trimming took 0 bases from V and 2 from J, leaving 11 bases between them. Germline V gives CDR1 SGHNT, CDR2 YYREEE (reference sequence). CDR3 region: CASSLAADSNTEAFF. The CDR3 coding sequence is TGTGCCAGCAGCTTGGCGGCGGATTCAAACACTGAAGCTTTCTTT.